The source of this TCR beta chain is a study of shared clonotypes between healthy human individuals. General study findings and limits: The authors sampled blood alone, and tissue repertoires likely differ.

Worth noting for this clone: Antigen specificity is unknown.

Trimming removed 1 base at V and 3 bases at J, with 1 base between. The CDR3 loop spans 12 amino acids. CDR1 and CDR2 (germline): SEHNR, FQNEAQ (reference sequence). Several immunoSEQ plates received, in even portions, the genomic DNA of each subset. The assay was immunoSEQ multiplex PCR, and TCRdb's table has in-frame clones only and misses some. The sample has about 480,000 clones, 75% to 80% seen once. This sequence joins TRBV7-9 and TRBJ1-5; D call uncertain. This TCR was recovered from a woman between 40 and 55 years old in good health. Some clones in this sample may be carry-over from other donors' samples. Sequencing was carried out using PBMCs. The CDR3 region has the DNA TGTGCCAGCAGCTTAGTCAATCAGCCCCAGCATTTT. Amino acid sequence: CASSLVNQPQHF. Looking up the rest from reference TRBV7-9 and TRBJ1-5 gives the full variable domain: DTGVSQNPRHKITKRGQNVTFRCDPISEHNRLYWYRQTLGQGPEFLTYFQNEAQLEKSRLLSDRFSAERPKGSFSTLEIQRTEQGDSAMYLCASSLVNQPQHFGDGTRLSIL.